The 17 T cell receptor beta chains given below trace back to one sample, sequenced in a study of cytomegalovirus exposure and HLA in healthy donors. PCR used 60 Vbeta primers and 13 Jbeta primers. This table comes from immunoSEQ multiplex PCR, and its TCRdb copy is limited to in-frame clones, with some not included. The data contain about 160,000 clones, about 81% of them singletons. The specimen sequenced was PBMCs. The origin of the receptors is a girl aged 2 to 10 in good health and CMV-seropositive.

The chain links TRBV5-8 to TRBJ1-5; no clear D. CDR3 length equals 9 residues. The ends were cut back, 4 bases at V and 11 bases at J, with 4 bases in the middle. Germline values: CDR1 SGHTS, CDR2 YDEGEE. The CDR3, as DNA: TGTGCCAGCAGCCGGTCCCAGCATTTT. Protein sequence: CASSRSQHF.

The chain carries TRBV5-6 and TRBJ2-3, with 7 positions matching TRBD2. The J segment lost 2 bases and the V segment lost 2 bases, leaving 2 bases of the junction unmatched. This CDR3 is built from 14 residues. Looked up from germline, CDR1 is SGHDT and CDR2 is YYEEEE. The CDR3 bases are TGTGCCAGCAGCTTCGGGGGGTTCACAGATACGCAGTATTTT. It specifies CASSFGGFTDTQYF. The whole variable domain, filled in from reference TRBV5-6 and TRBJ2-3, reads DAGVTQSPTHLIKTRGQQVTLRCSPKSGHDTVSWYQQALGQGPQFIFQYYEEEERQRGNFPDRFSGHQFPNYSSELNVNALLLGDSALYLCASSFGGFTDTQYFGPGTRLTVL.

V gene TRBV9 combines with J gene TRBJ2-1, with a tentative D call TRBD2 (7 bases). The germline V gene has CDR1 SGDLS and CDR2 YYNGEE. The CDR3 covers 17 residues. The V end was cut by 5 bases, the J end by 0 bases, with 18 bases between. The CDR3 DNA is TGTGCCAGCAGTCGTAGAGGGGGGGCCAGCTCCTACAATGAGCAGTTCTTC. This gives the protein CASSRRGGASSYNEQFF.

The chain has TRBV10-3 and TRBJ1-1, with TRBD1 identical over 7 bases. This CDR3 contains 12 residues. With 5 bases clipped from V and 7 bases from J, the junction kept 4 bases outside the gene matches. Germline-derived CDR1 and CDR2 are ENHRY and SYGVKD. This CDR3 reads CAISRDRDEAFF. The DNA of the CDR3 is TGTGCCATCAGTCGGGACAGAGATGAAGCTTTCTTT.

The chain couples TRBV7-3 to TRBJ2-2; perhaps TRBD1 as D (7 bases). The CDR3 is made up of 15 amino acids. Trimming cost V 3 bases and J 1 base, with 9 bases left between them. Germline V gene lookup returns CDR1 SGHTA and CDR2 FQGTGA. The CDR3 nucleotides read TGTGCCAGCAGCTTCCAGGGGGGGAACACCGGGGAGCTGTTTTTT. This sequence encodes CASSFQGGNTGELFF.

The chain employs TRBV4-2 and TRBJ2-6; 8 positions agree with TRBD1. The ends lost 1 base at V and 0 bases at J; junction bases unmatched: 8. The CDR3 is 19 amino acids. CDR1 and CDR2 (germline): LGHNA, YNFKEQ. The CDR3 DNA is TGTGCCAGCAGCCAAGTCCAAGGACAGGGCCTCTCTGGGGCCAACGTCCTGACTTTC. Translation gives CASSQVQGQGLSGANVLTF.

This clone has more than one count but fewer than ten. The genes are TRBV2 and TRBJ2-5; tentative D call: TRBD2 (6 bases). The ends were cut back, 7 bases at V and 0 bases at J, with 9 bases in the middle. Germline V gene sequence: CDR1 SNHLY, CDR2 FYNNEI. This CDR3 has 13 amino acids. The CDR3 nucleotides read TGTGCCAGCATAGGGACTTACCAAGAGACCCAGTACTTC. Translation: CASIGTYQETQYF.

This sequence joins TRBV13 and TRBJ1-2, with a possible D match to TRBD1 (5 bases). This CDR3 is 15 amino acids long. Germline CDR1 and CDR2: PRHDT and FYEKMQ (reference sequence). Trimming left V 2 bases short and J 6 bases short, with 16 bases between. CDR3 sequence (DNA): TGTGCCAGCAGCTTACCAGTAATCGGGACTCATGGCTACACCTTC. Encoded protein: CASSLPVIGTHGYTF.

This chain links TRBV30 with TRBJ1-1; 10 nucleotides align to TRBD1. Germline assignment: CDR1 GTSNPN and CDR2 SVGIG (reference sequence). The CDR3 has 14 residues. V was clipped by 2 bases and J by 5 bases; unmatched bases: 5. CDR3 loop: CAWSPGTGVTEAFF. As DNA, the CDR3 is TGTGCCTGGAGTCCCGGGACAGGGGTAACTGAAGCTTTCTTT.

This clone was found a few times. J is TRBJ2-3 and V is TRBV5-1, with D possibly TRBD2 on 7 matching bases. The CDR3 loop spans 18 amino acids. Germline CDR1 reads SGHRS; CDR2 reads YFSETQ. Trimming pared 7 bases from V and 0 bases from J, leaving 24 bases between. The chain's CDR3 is CASLRRPAGADSTDTQYF. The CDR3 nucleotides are TGCGCCAGCCTAAGGAGACCGGCGGGGGCTGATAGCACAGATACGCAGTATTTT.

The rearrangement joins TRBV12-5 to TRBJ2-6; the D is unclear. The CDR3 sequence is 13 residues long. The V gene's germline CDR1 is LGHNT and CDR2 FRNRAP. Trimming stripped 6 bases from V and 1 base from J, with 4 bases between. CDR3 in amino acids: CASGQSGANVLTF. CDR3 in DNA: TGTGCTAGTGGCCAATCTGGGGCCAACGTCCTGACTTTC.

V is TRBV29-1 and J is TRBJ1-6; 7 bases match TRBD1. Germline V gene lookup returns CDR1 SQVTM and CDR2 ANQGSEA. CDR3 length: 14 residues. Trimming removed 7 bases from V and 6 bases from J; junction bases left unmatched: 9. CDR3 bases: TGCAGCGCTCAACAGGGGAATGGTAATTCACCCCTCCACTTT. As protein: CSAQQGNGNSPLHF.

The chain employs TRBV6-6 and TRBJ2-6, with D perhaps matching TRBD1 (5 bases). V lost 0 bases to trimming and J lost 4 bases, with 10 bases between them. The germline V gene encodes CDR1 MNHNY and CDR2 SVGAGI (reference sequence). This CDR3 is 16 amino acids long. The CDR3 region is CASSYSTRAGANVLTF. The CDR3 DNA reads TGTGCCAGCAGTTACTCGACCAGGGCGGGGGCCAACGTCCTGACTTTC.

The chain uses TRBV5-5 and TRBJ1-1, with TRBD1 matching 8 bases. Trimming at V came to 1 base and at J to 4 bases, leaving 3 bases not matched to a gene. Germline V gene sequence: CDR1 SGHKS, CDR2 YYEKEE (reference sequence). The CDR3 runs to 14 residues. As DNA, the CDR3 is TGTGCCAGCAGCTTGACAGGGGGAATCACTGAAGCTTTCTTT. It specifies CASSLTGGITEAFF.

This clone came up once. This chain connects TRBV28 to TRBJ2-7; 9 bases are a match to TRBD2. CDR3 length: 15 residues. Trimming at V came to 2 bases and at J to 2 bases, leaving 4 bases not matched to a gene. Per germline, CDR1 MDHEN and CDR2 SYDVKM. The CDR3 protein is CASSLLLAGTYEQYF. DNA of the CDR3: TGTGCCAGCAGTTTACTGCTAGCGGGAACCTACGAGCAGTACTTC.

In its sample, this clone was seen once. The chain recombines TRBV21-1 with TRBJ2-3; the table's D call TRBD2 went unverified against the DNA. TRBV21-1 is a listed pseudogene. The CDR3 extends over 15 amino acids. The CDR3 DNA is TGTGCCAGCAGCACACAAAGCGGGACCGTAGATACGCAGTATTTT. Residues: CASSTQSGTVDTQYF.

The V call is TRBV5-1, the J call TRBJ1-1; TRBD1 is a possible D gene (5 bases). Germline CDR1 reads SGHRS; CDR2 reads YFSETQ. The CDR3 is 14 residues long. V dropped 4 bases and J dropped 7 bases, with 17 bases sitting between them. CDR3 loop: CASSPYGGAGEAFF. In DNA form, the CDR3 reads TGCGCCAGCAGCCCCTATGGCGGGGCTGGTGAAGCTTTCTTT.